The rows below give T cell receptor beta chains drawn from one sample of a study of T cells in Graves' hyperthyroidism and ophthalmopathy. TCRdb re-analysed the multiplex PCR reads in MiXCR, keeping a single row per CDR3 protein. The sample holds 600,000 or so distinct CDR3 sequences, 14% seen once. Sample: blood. Receptors were obtained from a woman between 18 and 29 years old with Graves' ophthalmopathy. CDR3s include the opening cysteine and the closing phenylalanine or tryptophan. A D gene is named only where the DNA matches it firmly. Clone size is stated in some rows and not others, as once, few, many or a class when expanded.

few,-,TRBV6-1,TRBJ2-7,TGTGCCAGCAGTTTCCGTTCCCTAGACTACGAGCAGTACTTC,CASSFRSLDYEQYF
many,TRBD1,TRBV20-1,TRBJ2-7,TGCAGTGCACAAACGCCGGGACAGGGGGGCGAGCAGTACTTC,CSAQTPGQGGEQYF
few,-,TRBV10-3,TRBJ2-1,TGTGCCATCAGTGATAACGGGTTCTACAATGAGCAGTTCTTC,CAISDNGFYNEQFF
few,TRBD1,TRBV4-1,TRBJ1-6,TGCGCCAGCAGCCAAGAACCCCCGGGACAGAATAATTCACCCCTCCACTTT,CASSQEPPGQNNSPLHF
few,-,TRBV7-2,TRBJ1-2,TGTGCCAGCAGCTTTAGAAACAGATACTATGGCTACACCTTC,CASSFRNRYYGYTF
many,TRBD1,TRBV7-2,TRBJ2-7,TGTGCCAGCAGCTGGACGACAGGGGGGTACGAGCAGTACTTC,CASSWTTGGYEQYF
many,-,TRBV11-2,TRBJ2-7,TGTGCCAGCAGGGTCGGGCAGGCGTCCTACGAGCAGTACTTC,CASRVGQASYEQYF
many,TRBD1,TRBV6-1,TRBJ1-4,TGTGCCAGCAGACTGGCAGGGGGTGATGAAAAACTGTTTTTT,CASRLAGGDEKLFF
few,TRBD1,TRBV4-2,TRBJ1-2,TGTGCCAGCAGCCAAGATCAAGACAGGGGGCTACTCTATGGCTACACCTTC,CASSQDQDRGLLYGYTF
many,-,TRBV4-1,TRBJ1-1,TGCGCCAGCAGCCAAGATCGGGAGCCGATGAACACTGAAGCTTTCTTT,CASSQDREPMNTEAFF
-,-,TRBV6-2/TRBV6-3,TRBJ2-5,TGTGCCAGCAGTTACTCCCAGTCTCTGGTTTGGACTCGAGAGACCCAGTACTTC,CASSYSQSLVWTRETQYF
few,-,TRBV11-2,TRBJ1-6,TGTGCCAGCAGCTTAGTATCGGGGCCCAATTCACCCCTCCACTTT,CASSLVSGPNSPLHF
many,-,TRBV28,TRBJ1-1,TGTGCCGGTGGTTACGGAAATGGTGAAGCTTTCTTT,CAGGYGNGEAFF
many,TRBD1,TRBV11-2,TRBJ2-7,TGTGCCAGCAGCCAATTACACGGGGACAGATCTACCTACGAGCAGTACTTC,CASSQLHGDRSTYEQYF
few,TRBD2,TRBV6-1,TRBJ2-2,TGTGCCAGCAGTACAACCAAGCCGGGACTAGAAGTCACCGGGGAGCTGTTTTTT,CASSTTKPGLEVTGELFF
many,TRBD2,TRBV7-2,TRBJ2-1,TGTGCCAGCAGCCTCACGACTAGCGGGTACACTACTGAGCAGTTCTTC,CASSLTTSGYTTEQFF
many,-,TRBV3-1,TRBJ2-1,TGTGCCAGCAGTTCAGTTTGGAGCTCCTACAATGAGCAGTTCTTC,CASSSVWSSYNEQFF
many,-,TRBV11-2,TRBJ1-1,TGTGCCAGCAGCCCATGGCCGGGGGGAGATAGCGCTGAAGCTTTCTTT,CASSPWPGGDSAEAFF
many,TRBD1,TRBV7-2,TRBJ2-7,TGTGCCAGCAGACCCCGACAGGGTTCCTACGAGCAGTACTTC,CASRPRQGSYEQYF
-,-,TRBV11-2,TRBJ2-7,TGCGCCAGCAGCCAGTCTGGGGGAGAGCAGTACTTC,CASSQSGGEQYF
many,TRBD2,TRBV2,TRBJ2-2,TGTGCCAGCAGTGAGCCCGCGGGGGCGAACACCGGGGAGCTGTTTTTT,CASSEPAGANTGELFF
many,-,TRBV12-3/TRBV12-4,TRBJ1-2,TGTGCCAGCAGTCCCACGAGGGAAGCATATGGCTACACCTTC,CASSPTREAYGYTF
many,TRBD1,TRBV5-1,TRBJ2-2,TGCGCCAGCAGCTTGGGGACAGGGCCCACCGGGGAGCTGTTTTTT,CASSLGTGPTGELFF
many,-,TRBV29-1,TRBJ2-5,TGCAGCGTTGACAAGCAGGGTGGGGCATGGGAGACCCAGTACTTC,CSVDKQGGAWETQYF
-,-,TRBV27,TRBJ1-2,TGTGCCAGCAGTTTATCATTCAGGGTTTATAACTATGGCTACACCTTC,CASSLSFRVYNYGYTF
many,TRBD2,TRBV5-1,TRBJ2-7,TGCGCCAGCAGCCCCCAGGGACTAGCATTCTACGAGCAGTACTTC,CASSPQGLAFYEQYF
many,-,TRBV11-2,TRBJ2-7,TGTGCCAGCAGCTCAAAGTCCGGGACCGGACGCGTTGAGCAGTACTTC,CASSSKSGTGRVEQYF
many,TRBD1,TRBV5-4,TRBJ1-2,TGTGCCAGCAGCCCCGGACAGGGAAGGGACTATGGCTACACCTTC,CASSPGQGRDYGYTF
few,TRBD2,TRBV7-9,TRBJ2-5,TGTGCCAGCAGCTTAACCCCCAGAGGACTAGCGGAAGAGACCCAGTACTTC,CASSLTPRGLAEETQYF
many,TRBD2,TRBV20-1,TRBJ2-7,TGCAGTGCTCTTGGCGGGAGGGCCATCTACGAGCAGTACTTC,CSALGGRAIYEQYF
many,TRBD2,TRBV11-2,TRBJ2-1,TGTGCCAGCAGCTTAGTCACTAGCGGATTTTTTAATGAGCAGTTCTTC,CASSLVTSGFFNEQFF
-,-,TRBV6-1,TRBJ2-5,TGTGCCAGCAGTCCGCCGGGGGCGGTGGAGACCCAGTACTTC,CASSPPGAVETQYF
-,TRBD1,TRBV4-1,TRBJ2-7,TGCGCCAGCAGCCAAGAAGCCGTCAGGGACAGCTATTACGAGCAGTACTTC,CASSQEAVRDSYYEQYF
many,TRBD2,TRBV20-1,TRBJ2-7,TGCAGTGCCCCCCGGGACTATTACGAGCAGTACTTC,CSAPRDYYEQYF
many,-,TRBV14,TRBJ2-3,TGTGCCAGCAGCCAAGATAGGGACTTCTGGGGCACAGATACGCAGTATTTT,CASSQDRDFWGTDTQYF
few,-,TRBV7-9,TRBJ1-3,TGTGCCAGCAGCGACTCCTGGGGGTCTGGAAACACCATATATTTT,CASSDSWGSGNTIYF
many,TRBD2,TRBV7-9,TRBJ2-1,TGTGCCAGCAGAGGGCTAGCGGGAGAAAACAATGAGCAGTTCTTC,CASRGLAGENNEQFF
-,TRBD1,TRBV7-3,TRBJ1-1,TGTGCCAGCAGTCCCTCGACAGGGGGCGTCACTGAAGCTTTCTTT,CASSPSTGGVTEAFF
few,TRBD1,TRBV6-5,TRBJ2-5,TGTGCCAGCAGTTACCGGAGGGACAGGGTGGACGAGACCCAGTACTTC,CASSYRRDRVDETQYF
-,TRBD1,TRBV4-1,TRBJ1-2,TGCGCCAGCAGGAACAGGGGAGACTATGGCTACACCTTC,CASRNRGDYGYTF
many,-,TRBV11-2,TRBJ2-1,TGTGCCAGCAGCTTACCTCTCGGCGGTGAGCAGTTCTTC,CASSLPLGGEQFF
many,-,TRBV7-9,TRBJ2-5,TGTGCCAGCAGCTTAAATGGGGGCCAAGAGACCCAGTACTTC,CASSLNGGQETQYF
many,TRBD1,TRBV20-1,TRBJ1-6,TGCAGTGCTAAGGATTCACAGGGGGCGTTGATTGCGACCCTCCACTTT,CSAKDSQGALIATLHF
many,-,TRBV20-1,TRBJ1-6,TGCAGTGCTAGAGCAGGCGTAGATTCCTATAATTCACCCCTCCACTTT,CSARAGVDSYNSPLHF
-,-,TRBV12-3/TRBV12-4,TRBJ2-1,TGTGCCAGCAGTTTAGGATGGCAGGGGACCTACAATGAGCAGTTCTTC,CASSLGWQGTYNEQFF
-,-,TRBV24-1,TRBJ2-1,TGTGCCACCAGTGACATACAGGACAATGAGCAGTTCTTC,CATSDIQDNEQFF
-,-,TRBV24-1,TRBJ1-4,TGTGCCACCAGCAGGAGGAGGCCCATGCGACGCGCAACTAATGAAAAACTGTTTTTT,CATSRRRPMRRATNEKLFF
many,-,TRBV7-8,TRBJ2-1,TGTGCCAGCAGCTTCCAGTTGGGCGCCACGTACAATGAGCAGTTCTTC,CASSFQLGATYNEQFF